This T cell receptor beta chain comes out of a study of blood T cells in healthy people across ages. Study overall: Through template switching, about one barcoded beta molecule was captured per two T cells, as measured in model experiments. Study-level points and caveats: PBMCs left unsorted prevented a conclusive naive versus antigen-experienced comparison. From one million sequenced T cells, diversity estimates were lower bounds.

This clonotype has a count of ten or more. Its antigen is undetermined. V was cut by 6 bases and J by 2 bases, with 15 bases left in between. Germline loops: CDR1 MDHEN, CDR2 SYDVKM. This CDR3 has 15 amino acids. Total RNA amounts of at least 6 micrograms were extracted per sample. The second PCR ran about 6 to 12 cycles with a sample-barcoded 5' primer and J-beta primers. Each CDR3 protein gets one entry after TCRdb re-called the 5' RACE reads with MiXCR. Counted here are approximately 800,000 distinct CDR3 sequences, approximately 35% occurring once; the ten biggest clones make up about an eighth. This chain links TRBV28 with TRBJ2-3; possibly TRBD1 for D (6 bases). Sequencing used blood. The receptor was derived from a man aged 18 to 29 in good health. The CDR3 nucleotides read TGTGCCAGCAGCCCCCCCGACAGGCACACAGATACGCAGTATTTT. It codes for CASSPPDRHTDTQYF. The complete variable domain, with remaining parts taken from reference TRBV28 and TRBJ2-3, reads DVKVTQSSRYLVKRTGEKVFLECVQDMDHENMFWYRQDPGLGLRLIYFSYDVKMKEKGDIPEGYSVSREKKERFSLILESASTNQTSMYLCASSPPDRHTDTQYFGPGTRLTVL.